This section outlines one T cell receptor (beta chain) sequence together with its context. Its matching antigen is unknown. Trimming stripped 4 bases from V and 0 bases from J, with 12 bases between. This CDR3 is built from 15 residues. Germline V gene sequence: CDR1 MNHNY, CDR2 SVGAGI (reference sequence). These data belong to a study of PD-1 blockade in mismatch repair-deficient tumors. Study-level background: Patients had eleven to twelve mismatch repair-deficient cancer types, all previously treated and progressing.

The TCR-sequenced patients were three responders to pembrolizumab. Sequenced by immunoSEQ multiplex PCR; TCRdb stores in-frame clones only, minus some. Of around 50,000 clones in the sample, around four fifths were seen once. The study's findings and limits: After pembrolizumab, tumor-resident clones rose rapidly, then generally contracted before radiologic responses.

The genes are TRBV6-6 and TRBJ1-2; a weak D match, TRBD1 (6 bases). This receptor was identified in an adult with mismatch repair-deficient cancer. Specimen: peripheral blood, collected 4 weeks after starting pembrolizumab. CDR3 sequence: CASSLGQAANYGYTF. In nucleotides, the CDR3 is TGTGCCAGCAGTTTGGGACAAGCCGCTAACTATGGCTACACCTTC.